The clone carrying this T cell receptor (beta chain) has only a few counts. Antigen specificity is unknown. This sample is drawn from a study of CD8 T cells in ankylosing spondylitis. Findings of the study overall: Within ankylosing spondylitis blood, a TCR beta motif made up of roughly eight highly homologous variants appeared to be characteristic. Matched synovial fluid from ankylosing spondylitis patients was reported to be enriched for disease-linked clones. Prior work had noted some motif variants in reactive arthritis blood and synovial fluid. A CD8+ phenotype characterized the disease-linked clones, which were relatively rare in peripheral blood.

With molecular barcodes, quantitative 5'-RACE was used to make the TCR beta libraries. MiXCR, applied by TCRdb to the 5' RACE reads, yields one record per CDR3 protein. The profile shows approximately 440,000 distinct CDR3 sequences, approximately 17% of them singletons. The J segment lost 2 bases and the V segment lost 4 bases, leaving 9 bases of the junction unmatched. The CDR3 length is 17 residues. Germline CDR1 reads SGHRS; CDR2 reads YFSETQ. The clonotype was recovered from a male donor with ankylosing spondylitis. J is TRBJ2-3 and V is TRBV5-1; 11 nucleotides align to TRBD2. The specimen was blood, either unsorted or a sorted T cell fraction (not recorded which). The CDR3 spells CASSTPTSGATTDTQYF. CDR3 sequence (DNA): TGCGCCAGCAGCACCCCGACTAGCGGGGCTACCACAGATACGCAGTATTTT.